This T cell receptor (beta chain) was captured by sequencing in a study of identical twins. Study-wide results and limits: Twins' excess sharing was less marked for out-of-frame beta sequences. Carriage of fewer insertions was seen in abundant cord blood beta clonotypes, whereas memory repertoires showed none.

A universal primer site was incorporated via template switching, and the cDNA contained unique molecular identifiers. Each CDR3 protein gets one entry after TCRdb re-called the 5' RACE reads with MiXCR. The sample includes 600,000 to 850,000 distinct CDR3 sequences, roughly 18% of them seen just once. The length of the CDR3 is 14 residues. V was clipped by 6 bases and J by 3 bases; unmatched bases: 4. From germline, CDR1 is MDHEN and CDR2 SYDVKM. Concerning this clonotype: The antigen is not known.

These data were also filed under a second study, of T cells expressing NK-cell markers. This second study notes: Repertoires of TCR beta were obtained from T cells sorted as CD3+CD56+NKG2C+, CD3+CD56+NKG2C- and CD3+CD56-NKG2C+.

This TCR was sampled from a woman younger than 30 in good health. The sequenced sample was PBMCs. The chain uses TRBV28 and TRBJ2-5; 10 bases map to TRBD1. CDR3 coding DNA: TGTGCCAGCAGGGACAGGGGGGGAGAAGAGACCCAGTACTTC. It codes for CASRDRGGEETQYF.